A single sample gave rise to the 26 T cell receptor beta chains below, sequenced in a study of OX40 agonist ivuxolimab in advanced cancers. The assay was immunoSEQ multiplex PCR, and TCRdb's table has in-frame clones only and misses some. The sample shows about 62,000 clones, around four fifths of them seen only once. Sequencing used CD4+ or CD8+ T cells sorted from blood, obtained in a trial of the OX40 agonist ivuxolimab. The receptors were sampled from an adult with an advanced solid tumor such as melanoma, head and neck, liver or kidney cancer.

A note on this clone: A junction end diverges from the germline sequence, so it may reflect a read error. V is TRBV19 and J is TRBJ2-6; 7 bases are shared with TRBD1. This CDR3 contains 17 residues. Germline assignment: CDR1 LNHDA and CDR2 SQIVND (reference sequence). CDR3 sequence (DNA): TGTGCCAGTAGAATTCCGACAGGGAGCTCTGGGGTCAACGTCCTGACTTTC. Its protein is CASRIPTGSSGVNVLTF.

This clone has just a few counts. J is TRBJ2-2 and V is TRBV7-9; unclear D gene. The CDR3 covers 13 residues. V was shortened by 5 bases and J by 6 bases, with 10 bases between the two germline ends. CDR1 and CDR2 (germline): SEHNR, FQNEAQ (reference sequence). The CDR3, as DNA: TGTGCCAGCAGCCGAGACTGGGCCGGGGAGCTGTTTTTT. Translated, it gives CASSRDWAGELFF.

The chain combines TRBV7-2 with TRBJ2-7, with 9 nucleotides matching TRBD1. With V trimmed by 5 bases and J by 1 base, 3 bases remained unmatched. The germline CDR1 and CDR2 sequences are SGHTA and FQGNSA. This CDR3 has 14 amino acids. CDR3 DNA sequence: TGTGCCAGCAGCCGCGGGACAGGGTCCTACGAGCAGTACTTC. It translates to CASSRGTGSYEQYF.

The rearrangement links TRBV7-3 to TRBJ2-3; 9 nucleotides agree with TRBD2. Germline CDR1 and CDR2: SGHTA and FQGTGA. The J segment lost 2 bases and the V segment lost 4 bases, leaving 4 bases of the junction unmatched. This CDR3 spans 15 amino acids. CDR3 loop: CASSSTSGLTDTQYF. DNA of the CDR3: TGTGCCAGCAGCTCGACTAGCGGACTCACAGATACGCAGTATTTT.

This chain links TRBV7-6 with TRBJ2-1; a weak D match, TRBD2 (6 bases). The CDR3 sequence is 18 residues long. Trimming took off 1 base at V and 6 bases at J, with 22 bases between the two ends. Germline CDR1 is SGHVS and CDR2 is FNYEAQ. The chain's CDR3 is CASSLVGASVLRGNEQFF. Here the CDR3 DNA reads TGTGCCAGCAGCTTAGTTGGAGCTAGCGTTCTAAGGGGCAATGAGCAGTTCTTC.

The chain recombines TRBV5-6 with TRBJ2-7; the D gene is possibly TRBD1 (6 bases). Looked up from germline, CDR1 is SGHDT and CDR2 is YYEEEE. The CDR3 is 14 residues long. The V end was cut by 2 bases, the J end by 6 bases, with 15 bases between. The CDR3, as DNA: TGTGCCAGCAGCTTTATTACTACAGGGTTCGAGCAGTACTTC. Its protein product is CASSFITTGFEQYF.

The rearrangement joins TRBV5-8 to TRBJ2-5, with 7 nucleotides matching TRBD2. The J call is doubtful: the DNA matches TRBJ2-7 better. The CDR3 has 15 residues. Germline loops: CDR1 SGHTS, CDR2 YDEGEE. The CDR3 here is CASKPTGLPLYEQYF. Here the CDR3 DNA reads TGTGCCAGCAAACCGACGGGACTACCCCTCTACGAGCAGTACTTC.

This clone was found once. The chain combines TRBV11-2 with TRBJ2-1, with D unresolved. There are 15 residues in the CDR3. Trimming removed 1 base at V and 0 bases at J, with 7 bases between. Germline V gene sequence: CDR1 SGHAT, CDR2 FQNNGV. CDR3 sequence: CASSLAGRSYNEQFF. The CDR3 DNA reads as TGTGCCAGCAGCTTAGCTGGCCGCTCCTACAATGAGCAGTTCTTC.

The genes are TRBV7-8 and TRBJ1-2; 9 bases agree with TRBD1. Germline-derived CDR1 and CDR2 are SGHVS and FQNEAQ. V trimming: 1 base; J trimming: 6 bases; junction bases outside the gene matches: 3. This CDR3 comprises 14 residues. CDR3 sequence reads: CASSLGGQGNGYTF. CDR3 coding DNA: TGTGCCAGCAGCTTAGGGGGACAGGGAAATGGCTACACCTTC.

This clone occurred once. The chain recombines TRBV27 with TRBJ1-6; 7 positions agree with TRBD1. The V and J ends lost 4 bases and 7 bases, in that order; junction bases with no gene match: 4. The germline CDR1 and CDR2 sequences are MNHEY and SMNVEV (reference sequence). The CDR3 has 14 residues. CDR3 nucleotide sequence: TGTGCCAGCAGTTGGACAGGAAACAATTCACCCCTCCACTTT. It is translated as CASSWTGNNSPLHF.

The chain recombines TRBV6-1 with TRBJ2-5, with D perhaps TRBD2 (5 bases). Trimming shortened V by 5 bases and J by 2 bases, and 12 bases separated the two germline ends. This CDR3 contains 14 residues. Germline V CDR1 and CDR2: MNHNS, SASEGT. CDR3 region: CASSPPEGQETQYF. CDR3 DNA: TGTGCCAGCAGTCCACCCGAGGGACAAGAGACCCAGTACTTC.

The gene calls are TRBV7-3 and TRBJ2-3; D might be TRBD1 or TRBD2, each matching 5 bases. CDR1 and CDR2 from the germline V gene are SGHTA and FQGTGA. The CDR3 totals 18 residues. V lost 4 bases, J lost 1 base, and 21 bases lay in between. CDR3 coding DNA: TGTGCCAGCAGCTGGACCCCGAGGGGAACTTCTGGCACAGATACGCAGTATTTT. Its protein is CASSWTPRGTSGTDTQYF.

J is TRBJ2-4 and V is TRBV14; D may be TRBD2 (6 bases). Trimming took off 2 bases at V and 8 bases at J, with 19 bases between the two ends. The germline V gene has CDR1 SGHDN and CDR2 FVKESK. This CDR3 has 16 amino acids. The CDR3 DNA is TGTGCCAGCAGCCAAATATCATCTTCCAGGAGGGACATTCAGTACTTC. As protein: CASSQISSSRRDIQYF.

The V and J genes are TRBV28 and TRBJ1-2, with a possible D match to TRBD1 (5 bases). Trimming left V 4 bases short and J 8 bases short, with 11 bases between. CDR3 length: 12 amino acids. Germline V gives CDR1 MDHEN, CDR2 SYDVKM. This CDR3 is CASSSYRWGYTF. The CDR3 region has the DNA TGTGCCAGCAGTTCCTACAGGTGGGGCTACACCTTC.

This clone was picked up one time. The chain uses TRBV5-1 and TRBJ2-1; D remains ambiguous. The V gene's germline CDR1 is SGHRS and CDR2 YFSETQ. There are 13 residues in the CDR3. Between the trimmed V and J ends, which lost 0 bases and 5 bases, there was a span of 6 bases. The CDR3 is CASSLVDNNEQFF. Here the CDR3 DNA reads TGCGCCAGCAGCTTGGTCGATAACAATGAGCAGTTCTTC.

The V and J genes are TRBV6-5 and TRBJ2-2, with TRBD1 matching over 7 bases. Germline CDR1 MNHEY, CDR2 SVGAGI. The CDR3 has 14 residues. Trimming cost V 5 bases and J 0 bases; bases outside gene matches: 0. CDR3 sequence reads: CASSGQANTGELFF. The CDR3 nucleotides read TGTGCCAGCAGTGGACAGGCGAACACCGGGGAGCTGTTTTTT.

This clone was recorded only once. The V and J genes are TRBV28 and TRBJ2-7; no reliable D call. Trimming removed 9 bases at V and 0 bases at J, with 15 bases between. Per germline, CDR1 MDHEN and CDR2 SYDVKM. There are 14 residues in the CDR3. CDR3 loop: CASIGFGSSYEQYF. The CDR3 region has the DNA TGTGCCAGTATAGGGTTCGGCAGCTCCTACGAGCAGTACTTC.

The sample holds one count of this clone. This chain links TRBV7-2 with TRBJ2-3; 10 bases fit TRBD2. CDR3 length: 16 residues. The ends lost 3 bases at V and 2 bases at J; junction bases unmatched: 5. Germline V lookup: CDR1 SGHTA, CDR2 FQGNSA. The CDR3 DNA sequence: TGTGCCAGCAGCTTTAGCGGGAGGCCAACCACAGATACGCAGTATTTT. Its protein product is CASSFSGRPTTDTQYF.

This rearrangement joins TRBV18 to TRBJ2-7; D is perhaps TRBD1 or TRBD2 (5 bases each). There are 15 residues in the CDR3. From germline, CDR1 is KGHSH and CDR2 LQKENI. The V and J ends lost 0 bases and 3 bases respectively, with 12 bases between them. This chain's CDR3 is CASSPPSGRYYEQYF. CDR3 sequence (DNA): TGTGCCAGCTCACCACCCTCGGGACGGTACTACGAGCAGTACTTC.

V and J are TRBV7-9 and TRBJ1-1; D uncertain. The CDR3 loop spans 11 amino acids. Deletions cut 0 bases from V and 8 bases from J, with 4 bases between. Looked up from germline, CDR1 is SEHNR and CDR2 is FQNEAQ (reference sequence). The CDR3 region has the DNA TGTGCCAGCAGCTTAGCGGGCGAAGCTTTCTTT. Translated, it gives CASSLAGEAFF.

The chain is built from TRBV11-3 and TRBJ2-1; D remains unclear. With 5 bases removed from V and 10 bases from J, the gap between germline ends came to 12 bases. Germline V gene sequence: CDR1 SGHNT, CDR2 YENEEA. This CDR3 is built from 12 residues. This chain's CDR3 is CASSLQRGEQFF. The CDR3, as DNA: TGTGCCAGCAGCCTTCAGAGAGGCGAGCAGTTCTTC.

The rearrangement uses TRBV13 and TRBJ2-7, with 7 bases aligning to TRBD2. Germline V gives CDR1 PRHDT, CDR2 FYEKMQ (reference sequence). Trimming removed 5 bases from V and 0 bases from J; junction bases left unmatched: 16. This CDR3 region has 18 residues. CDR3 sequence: CASSPGESSGSFSYEQYF. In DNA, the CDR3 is TGTGCCAGCAGCCCAGGAGAATCTAGCGGAAGTTTCTCCTACGAGCAGTACTTC.

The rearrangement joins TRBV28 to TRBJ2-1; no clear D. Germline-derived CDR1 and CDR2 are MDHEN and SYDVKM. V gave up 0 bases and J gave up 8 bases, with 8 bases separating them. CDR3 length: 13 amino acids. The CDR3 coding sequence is TGTGCCAGCAGTTTATGGGGTGAGGATGAGCAGTTCTTC. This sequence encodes CASSLWGEDEQFF.

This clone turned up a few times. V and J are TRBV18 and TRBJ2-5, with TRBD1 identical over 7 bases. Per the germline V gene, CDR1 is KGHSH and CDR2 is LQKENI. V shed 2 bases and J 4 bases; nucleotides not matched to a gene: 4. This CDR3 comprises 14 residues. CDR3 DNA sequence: TGTGCCAGCTCACCAGAGACAGGGACAGAGACCCAGTACTTC. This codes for CASSPETGTETQYF.

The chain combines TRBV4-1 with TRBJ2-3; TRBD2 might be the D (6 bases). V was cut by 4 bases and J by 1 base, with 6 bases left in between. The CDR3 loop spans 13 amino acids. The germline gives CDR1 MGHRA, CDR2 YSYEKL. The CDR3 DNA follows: TGCGCCAGCAGCCCGGGGGGCACAGATACGCAGTATTTT. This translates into CASSPGGTDTQYF.

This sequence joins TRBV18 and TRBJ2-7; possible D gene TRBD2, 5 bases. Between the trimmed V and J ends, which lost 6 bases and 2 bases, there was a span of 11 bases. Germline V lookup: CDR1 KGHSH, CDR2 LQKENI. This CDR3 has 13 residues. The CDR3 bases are TGTGCCAGCTCCCCCGTCGGGACCTACGAGCAGTACTTC. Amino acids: CASSPVGTYEQYF.